A selection of T cell receptor beta chains follows, all from one sample in a study of cytotoxic CD8 clonotypes in ibrutinib-treated CLL. TCRdb's table, derived via immunoSEQ multiplex PCR, lists solely in-frame clones and lacks some. The table records roughly 150,000 clones, around nine tenths of them present only once. Sequencing was performed on PBMCs, taken at disease progression, from a patient treated with ibrutinib. Receptors originate from a human donor with chronic lymphocytic leukemia. Both conserved end residues are part of each CDR3. D genes are given only for firm matches. Rows give clone size only sometimes, using once, few, many, or a class for an expanded clone.

v_gene	d_gene	j_gene	abundance	CDR3nt	CDR3aa
TRBV5-4	TRBD2	TRBJ2-7	-	TGTGCCATGGCGGAGGGAGCGGGAGGAAGATACGAGCAGTACTTC	CAMAEGAGGRYEQYF
TRBV7-6	-	TRBJ2-3	-	TGTGCCAGCAGCTTGGAGCCAGATACAGATACGCAGTATTTT	CASSLEPDTDTQYF
TRBV27	-	TRBJ2-3	-	TGTGCCAGCAGTTTATTTGTAGGAAGCACAGATACGCAGTATTTT	CASSLFVGSTDTQYF
TRBV19	-	TRBJ2-5	-	TGTGCCAGTAGTAATGACAAGGCGGTGGAGACCCAGTACTTC	CASSNDKAVETQYF
TRBV19	TRBD1	TRBJ1-2	-	TGTGCCAGTAGTGACAGGGCCTATGGCTACACCTTC	CASSDRAYGYTF
TRBV7-2	-	TRBJ1-4	-	TGTGCCAGCAGCTCGGGTCCTGGAGGCGAAAAACTGTTTTTT	CASSSGPGGEKLFF
TRBV11-2	-	TRBJ1-1	once	TGTGCCAGCAGCTTCTGGAGAGACAATCGGAACACTGAAGCTTTCTTT	CASSFWRDNRNTEAFF
TRBV19	-	TRBJ2-2	few	TGTGCCAGTAGTGGACCCGGAAGGCTTACCGGGGAGCTGTTTTTT	CASSGPGRLTGELFF
TRBV18	TRBD1	TRBJ2-2	-	TGTGCCAGCTTCGCGGCGGGACAGGCGGAATACACCGGGGAGCTGTTTTTT	CASFAAGQAEYTGELFF
TRBV9	TRBD2	TRBJ2-1	-	TGTGCCAGCAGCGTAGTCGGAGGTTTAGCGGGAGACCACAATGAGCAGTTCTTC	CASSVVGGLAGDHNEQFF
TRBV6-1	TRBD2	TRBJ2-1	once	TGTGCCAGCAGAGAATGGACTAGCGGGAGGAATAATGAGCAGTTCTTC	CASREWTSGRNNEQFF
TRBV28	-	TRBJ2-7	once	TGTGCCAGCAGTTTCTTGGACTACGAGCAGTACTTC	CASSFLDYEQYF
TRBV9	TRBD1	TRBJ1-2	once	TGTGCCAGCAGCAACAGACAGGGGGGAGATGGCTACACCTTC	CASSNRQGGDGYTF
TRBV28	TRBD1	TRBJ1-5	-	TGTGCCAGCAGTCCCTTTGGACAGGGGGCTAATCAGCCCCAGCATTTT	CASSPFGQGANQPQHF
TRBV18	-	TRBJ2-1	-	TGTGCCAGCTCATCTTCTCCTAGCGACCGAAGCAATGAGCAGTTCTTC	CASSSSPSDRSNEQFF
TRBV10-2	TRBD2	TRBJ2-3	-	TGCGCCAGCAGTCCCGGGACTAGCGGGACCACAGATACGCAGTATTTT	CASSPGTSGTTDTQYF
TRBV29-1	TRBD1	TRBJ1-2	-	TGCAGCGCCCGGGCAGGGACAGGGGGCTTTGTCTATGGCTACACCTTC	CSARAGTGGFVYGYTF
TRBV7-2	-	TRBJ2-3	-	TGTGCCAGCAGCTTACGTGCGGGGCGAAGCACAGATACGCAGTATTTT	CASSLRAGRSTDTQYF
TRBV5-4	TRBD2	TRBJ2-7	-	TGTGCCAGCAGCCCGGGGGGGGGACTAGCGGACCACGAGCAGTACTTC	CASSPGGGLADHEQYF
TRBV7-2	TRBD1	TRBJ1-2	-	TGTGCCAGCAGCCCTACGGACAGGGGTAACTATGGCTACACCTTC	CASSPTDRGNYGYTF
TRBV10-3	TRBD2	TRBJ2-1	-	TGTGCCATTAGGACTAGTTCGGGCAATGAGCAGTTCTTC	CAIRTSSGNEQFF
TRBV5-6	-	TRBJ1-1	few	TGTGCCAGCAGCCAGGGGTACACTGAAGCTTTCTTT	CASSQGYTEAFF
TRBV28	-	TRBJ1-1	-	TGTGCCAGCAGTTTATACAGGCTGAACACTGAAGCTTTCTTT	CASSLYRLNTEAFF
TRBV18	-	TRBJ1-4	-	TGTGCCAGCTCACCTAATGAAAAACTGTTTTTT	CASSPNEKLFF